This TCR beta chain derives from a study of shared clonotypes between healthy human individuals (dated by TCRdb to 2018 to 2020). In terms of the full investigation: Three men and two women, aged 18 to 49 years, made up the cohort. For each donor, three plates each were used for CD4 naive and CD4 memory, two plates were used for CD8 naive, and one plate was used for CD8 memory. Blood TCR repertoires of roughly five healthy adults were deeply sequenced to estimate repertoire size and the extent of clonotype sharing between individuals. To increase sequencing depth and limit assay-specific biases, different laboratories used diverse techniques to prepare libraries and sequence TCR repertoires. Per donor, leukapheresis produced somewhere between about 0.85 and 9.5 billion PBMCs. The full study reports these points: Sampling was restricted to blood, and TCR repertoires in tissue are likely to differ from TCR repertoires in blood. Pairwise subsampling indicated that sequencing depth was expected to affect the degree of clonotype sharing among donors. Because the study included only a small number of donors, the genetic and exposure-history diversity represented was limited. Compared with non-shared clonotypes, clonotypes shared by all four sorted-subset donors had higher generation probabilities. Larger estimated clonotype richness was generally found for naive subsets than for memory subsets. Rarefaction of sorted-subset datasets indicated incomplete sequencing despite the large sequencing depth. About 5% of naive CD4, 3.5% of naive CD8, around 2.3% of memory CD4, and 0.4% of memory CD8 clonotypes were shared across several donors.

The donors were healthy, HIV-negative adults who had no recently reported acute infections or vaccinations. All donors were Caucasian adults living in Nashville, Tennessee, USA. CD4+ T cells were enriched by magnetic negative selection; naive cells were then positively selected on CD45RA, and the negative fraction formed the memory subset. After blood collection by leukapheresis, PBMCs were isolated using Ficoll-Histopaque density gradient centrifugation and then cryopreserved in the vapor phase of liquid nitrogen. Analytical flow cytometry was used to check the purity and quantity of every magnetically sorted T cell population. From each sorted fraction, genomic DNA was isolated and quantified by UV absorbance on a Nanodrop 2000c. Using the deep immunoSEQ assay, multiplex PCR amplified TCR CDR3 regions from genomic DNA. For each cell subset, the extracted genomic DNA was distributed evenly across all wells of several immunoSEQ 96-well plates, and each plate served as one replicate. For sorted subsets, about 0.2 ug genomic DNA, equal to tens of thousands of T cell genomes, was loaded into each replicate PCR. The purified libraries were quantified using a Qubit 3.0 fluorometer, sized with a Bioanalyzer 2100, and then quantified again using the KAPA Library Quantification kit. A separate single-read 150-cycle Illumina NextSeq 550 flow cell was used to sequence each immunoSEQ 96-well plate. On the authors' methods: Because the immunoSEQ output held only junctional sequences and lacked quality scores, the filtering could not match the filtering applied to full-length reads. To assign V/J genes and CDR3, sequences were annotated against IMGT germline references using PyIR, a Python wrapper for IgBLAST v1.9. Reads were removed for weak V/J assignments (E-value above 1e-6), missing CDR3, stop codons, out-of-frame junctions, or ambiguous translated residues. V3J clonotypes were defined as sequences sharing the same inferred V gene, J gene, and CDR3 amino acid sequence. To compute the percentage overlap between repertoires, the number of shared unique clonotypes was divided by the size of the smaller repertoire. Richness of each repertoire was evaluated using RTK rarefaction, the Chao1 estimator, and Recon v2.1 estimates of unobserved clonotypes. OLGA was used to compute generation probabilities for all TCRbeta clonotypes that the gDNA method yielded from a handful of donors. TCRdb took over this immuneACCESS table, retaining in-frame rearrangements with V and J assigned. Such tables are incomplete; in checked studies, under half of the missing clones stem from an unresolved V gene, and the remainder is unexplained. For V, J and clone size, that table is used; D and trimming come from the DNA. Within this sample are some 350,000 clones, with 74% of them counted one time only. Around 10% of the sample lies in the top ten.

As to this clone: Its antigen is unknown. No base qualities exist here, and no much larger clone lies one base off it.

V is clipped by 3 bases and J by 0 bases, and the sequence between their germline boundaries is 6 bases long. According to the germline V gene, CDR1 reads SGHRS and CDR2 reads YFSETQ. Inclusive of the bounding cysteine and phenylalanine, the CDR3 is 14 residues long. CDR3 DNA only is kept here, 42 bases in frame from base 1. The source is a man aged 25 to 45 in good health. Specimen: memory CD4+ T cells sorted from blood. According to the study, the label for this sample's cell subset or site signals: CD45RA-negative fraction. The sequence is built from TRBV5-1 and TRBJ2-2; no D gene is confidently identified. Here is the DNA: TGCGCCAGCAGCTACCGGACGAACACCGGGGAGCTGTTTTTT. It specifies CASSYRTNTGELFF.